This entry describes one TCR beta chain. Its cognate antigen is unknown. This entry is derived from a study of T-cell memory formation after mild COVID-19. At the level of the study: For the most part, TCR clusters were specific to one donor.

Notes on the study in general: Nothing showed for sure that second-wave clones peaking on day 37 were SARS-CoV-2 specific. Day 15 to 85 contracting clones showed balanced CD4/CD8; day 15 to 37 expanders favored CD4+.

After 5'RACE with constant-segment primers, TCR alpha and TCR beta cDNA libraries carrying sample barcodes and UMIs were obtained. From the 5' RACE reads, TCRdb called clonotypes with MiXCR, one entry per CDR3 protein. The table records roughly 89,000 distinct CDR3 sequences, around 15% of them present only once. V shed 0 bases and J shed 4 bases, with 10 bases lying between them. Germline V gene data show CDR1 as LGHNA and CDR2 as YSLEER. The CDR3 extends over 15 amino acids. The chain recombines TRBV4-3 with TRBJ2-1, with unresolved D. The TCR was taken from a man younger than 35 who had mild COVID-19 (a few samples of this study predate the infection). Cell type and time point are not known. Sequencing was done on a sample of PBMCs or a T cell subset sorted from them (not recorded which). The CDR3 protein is CASSQDRSWYNEQFF. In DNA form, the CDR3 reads TGCGCCAGCAGCCAAGATCGGAGTTGGTACAATGAGCAGTTCTTC.